Presented here are 32 T cell receptor beta chains from one specimen sequenced in a study of T cells in Graves' hyperthyroidism and ophthalmopathy. RNA transcripts yielded amplified TCR beta CDR3 regions. RT-PCR in the first round (using the HTBI primer set) targeted the TCR CDR3. MiXCR was run by TCRdb on the multiplex PCR reads, yielding one entry per CDR3 protein. The table has about 320,000 distinct CDR3 sequences, 16% seen once. What was sequenced was blood. The receptor set was obtained from a man aged 25-45 years with Graves' hyperthyroidism.

Many counts were recorded for this clonotype. This chain joins TRBV11-2 and TRBJ2-7; D might be TRBD2 (5 bases). The V and J ends lost 0 bases and 9 bases respectively, with 12 bases between them. Per germline, CDR1 SGHAT and CDR2 FQNNGV. The CDR3 length is 13 residues. The CDR3 loop is CASSLDLPSRQYF. The CDR3 region has the DNA TGTGCCAGCAGCTTAGATCTACCTAGCAGGCAGTACTTC.

This clonotype showed up many times. V gene TRBV5-1 combines with J gene TRBJ1-2; weak D call: TRBD1 (5 bases). The V and J ends lost 0 bases and 8 bases respectively, with 11 bases between them. Looked up from germline, CDR1 is SGHRS and CDR2 is YFSETQ. This CDR3 region has 13 residues. In DNA form, the CDR3 reads TGCGCCAGCAGCTTGGGGCAGGGAGAAGGCTACACCTTC. Encoded protein: CASSLGQGEGYTF.

The chain combines TRBV5-5 with TRBJ1-4, with D hard to call. Trimming took 1 base from V and 7 from J, leaving 8 bases between them. The germline V gene has CDR1 SGHKS and CDR2 YYEKEE (reference sequence). The CDR3 is 13 amino acids. CDR3 sequence: CASSLYVSEKLFF. The CDR3 DNA sequence: TGTGCCAGCAGCTTGTACGTGAGTGAAAAACTGTTTTTT.

This clonotype was observed many times. The CDR3 loop reads CASSQGGVPSYEQYF. CDR3 nucleotides: TGTGCCAGCAGCCAGGGGGGCGTCCCCTCCTACGAGCAGTACTTC. V is TRBV7-3 and J is TRBJ2-7; D possibly corresponds to TRBD1 (7 bases). Germline assignment: CDR1 SGHTA and CDR2 FQGTGA. CDR3 length: 15 amino acids. The V and J ends lost 5 bases and 0 bases respectively, with 14 bases between them. Using reference TRBV7-3 and TRBJ2-7 for the parts outside the CDR3, the full variable domain is GAGVSQTPSNKVTEKGKYVELRCDPISGHTALYWYRQSLGQGPEFLIYFQGTGAADDSGLPNDRFFAVRPEGSVSTLKIQRTERGDSAVYLCASSQGGVPSYEQYFGPGTRLTVT.

This clonotype was detected a few times. The chain carries TRBV10-3 and TRBJ2-6; no firm D call. The V end lost 10 bases, the J end lost 4 bases, and 11 bases lay between the germline ends. Germline CDR1 reads ENHRY; CDR2 reads SYGVKD. CDR3 length: 13 residues. The CDR3 is CATATEGANVLTF. The DNA for the CDR3 is TGTGCCACCGCAACAGAGGGGGCCAACGTCCTGACTTTC.

This clonotype has ten or more counts. The chain joins TRBV11-2 to TRBJ2-4; D is unresolved. Per the germline V gene, CDR1 is SGHAT and CDR2 is FQNNGV. This CDR3 is 16 amino acids long. Trimming cost V 5 bases and J 0 bases, with 14 bases left between them. CDR3 protein: CASSRHHDVAKNIQYF. CDR3 bases: TGTGCCAGCAGCCGGCATCACGACGTAGCCAAAAACATTCAGTACTTC.

This chain links TRBV18 with TRBJ1-2, with 11 positions matching TRBD1. CDR3 length: 15 residues. Germline V gene data show CDR1 as KGHSH and CDR2 as LQKENI. With 5 bases clipped from V and 2 bases from J, the junction kept 4 bases outside the gene matches. CDR3 bases: TGTGCCAGCTCATCGGGACAGGGGGGAAACTATGGCTACACCTTC. Its protein is CASSSGQGGNYGYTF. Full variable domain (missing parts from reference TRBV18 and TRBJ1-2): NAGVMQNPRHLVRRRGQEARLRCSPMKGHSHVYWYRQLPEEGLKFMVYLQKENIIDESGMPKERFSAEFPKEGPSILRIQQVVRGDSAAYFCASSSGQGGNYGYTFGSGTRLTVV.

This clonotype was seen many times. The chain is built from TRBV13 and TRBJ2-7, with 13 bases fitting TRBD2. This CDR3 contains 16 residues. Trimming removed 6 bases from V and 7 bases from J; junction bases left unmatched: 12. From germline, CDR1 is PRHDT and CDR2 FYEKMQ (reference sequence). The CDR3 spells CASSYFGLAGEIEQYF. The CDR3 nucleotides are TGTGCCAGCAGTTATTTTGGACTAGCGGGAGAAATTGAGCAGTACTTC.

This clonotype was detected ten times or more. V gene TRBV11-3 combines with J gene TRBJ2-3, with no clear D. V was clipped by 5 bases and J by 10 bases, with 13 bases between them. The CDR3 has 12 residues. Germline V gives CDR1 SGHNT, CDR2 YENEEA. CDR3 in DNA: TGTGCCAGCAGCAACATGGACCGACCGCAGTATTTT. Translated: CASSNMDRPQYF.

The V gene is TRBV5-4, the J gene TRBJ2-3; the D gene is possibly TRBD2 (5 bases). The CDR3 extends over 15 amino acids. The germline CDR1 and CDR2 sequences are SGHNT and YYREEE (reference sequence). The V end lost 4 bases, the J end lost 2 bases, and 14 bases lay between the germline ends. CDR3 in DNA: TGTGCCAGCAGCCCAAACCTAGCCCTCACAGATACGCAGTATTTT. Translation: CASSPNLALTDTQYF.

This clonotype has ten or more counts. Written as DNA, the CDR3 is TGTGCCAGCAGCCAAGGGATAAGCACTGAAGCTTTCTTT. Translating it yields CASSQGISTEAFF. The V and J genes are TRBV3-1 and TRBJ1-1; D is uncertain. The V gene's germline CDR1 is LGHDT and CDR2 YNNKEL (reference sequence). The CDR3 is 13 amino acids. Trimming removed 1 base at V and 4 bases at J, with 7 bases between.

This clonotype was counted between two and nine times. A much larger clone lies a single base off, so this may be a read error. Here the CDR3 reads CASSLSSVGEQYF. The DNA of the CDR3 is TGTGCCAGCAGCTTATCTAGCGTGGGCGAGCAGTACTTC. This rearrangement joins TRBV11-2 to TRBJ2-7; D is possibly TRBD2 (6 bases). Germline V gene sequence: CDR1 SGHAT, CDR2 FQNNGV. Deletions cut 2 bases from V and 6 bases from J, with 11 bases between. This CDR3 has 13 residues.

At least ten counts were recorded for this clonotype. The rearrangement links TRBV18 to TRBJ2-1; D is unclear. From germline, CDR1 is KGHSH and CDR2 LQKENI. The CDR3 covers 14 residues. Trimming removed 3 bases at V and 1 base at J, with 7 bases between. Here the CDR3 DNA reads TGTGCCAGCTCACCCGACGGGTCCTACAATGAGCAGTTCTTC. Its protein is CASSPDGSYNEQFF.

This chain joins TRBV18 and TRBJ2-5, with D tentatively TRBD1 or TRBD2 (5 bases each). V was clipped by 2 bases and J by 5 bases, with 18 bases between them. CDR3 size: 16 residues. Germline V CDR1 and CDR2: KGHSH, LQKENI. CDR3 sequence: CASSPKGPYIQETQYF. The CDR3 DNA is TGTGCCAGCTCACCAAAGGGACCTTATATTCAGGAGACCCAGTACTTC.

V usage is TRBV27 and J usage is TRBJ2-3; unclear D gene. There are 14 residues in the CDR3. Between the trimmed V and J ends, which lost 2 bases and 4 bases, there was a span of 10 bases. Germline V gives CDR1 MNHEY, CDR2 SMNVEV (reference sequence). CDR3 region: CASSLEGWADTQYF. The CDR3, as DNA: TGTGCCAGCAGTTTAGAAGGGTGGGCAGATACGCAGTATTTT.

Ten or more counts support this clonotype. The chain recombines TRBV7-2 with TRBJ1-5, with D maybe TRBD1 (6 bases). CDR1 is SGHTA, CDR2 FQGNSA, per germline. The V and J ends lost 1 base and 6 bases respectively, with 7 bases between them. The CDR3 has 13 amino acids. DNA for the CDR3: TGTGCCAGCAGCTTAGAGGGGGGTCAGCCCCAGCATTTT. Its protein product is CASSLEGGQPQHF.

V usage is TRBV6-1 and J usage is TRBJ2-5; the D gene could be TRBD1 or TRBD2 (5 bases each). Germline values: CDR1 MNHNS, CDR2 SASEGT. V dropped 5 bases and J dropped 9 bases, with 16 bases sitting between them. The CDR3 spans 13 residues. The CDR3 spells CASSTMGDGAQYF. The CDR3, as DNA: TGTGCCAGCAGTACCATGGGGGATGGGGCCCAGTACTTC.

This chain connects TRBV6-4 to TRBJ2-3, with 10 bases matching TRBD2. Trimming removed 11 bases from V and 1 base from J; junction bases left unmatched: 12. The length of the CDR3 is 16 residues. Germline CDR1 is MRHNA and CDR2 is SNTAGT. This CDR3 reads CAEMRAGGPGTDTQYF. The CDR3 coding sequence is TGTGCCGAGATGCGAGCGGGAGGGCCCGGCACAGATACGCAGTATTTT.

Note on this clonotype: Relative to the germline gene, one junction end is altered; a read error may explain this. The J gene is TRBJ2-2, the V gene TRBV27; D could derive from TRBD1 or TRBD2 (5 bases each). Looked up from germline, CDR1 is MNHEY and CDR2 is SMNVEV (reference sequence). The CDR3 is 16 residues long. CDR3 amino acids: CASSLFAVEGSGELFF. CDR3 nucleotides: TGTGCCAGCAGTTTATTTGCTGTTGAGGGGTCCGGTGAGCTGTTTTTT.

This clonotype was recorded many times. The V gene is TRBV24-1, the J gene TRBJ2-1; 8 positions agree with TRBD2. The CDR3 totals 13 residues. In germline, CDR1 is KGHDR, CDR2 SFDVKD. V gave up 7 bases and J gave up 6 bases; unmatched junction bases: 4. CDR3 sequence reads: CATRGTRTNEQFF. In nucleotides, the CDR3 is TGTGCCACCAGGGGGACTAGAACCAATGAGCAGTTCTTC.

This clonotype was counted at least ten times. The V gene is TRBV13, the J gene TRBJ1-1; no firm D call. Trimming removed 5 bases from V and 4 bases from J, with 20 bases in between. The CDR3 covers 16 residues. The germline gives CDR1 PRHDT, CDR2 FYEKMQ (reference sequence). This chain's CDR3 is CASSHRSQASGTEAFF. CDR3 nucleotide sequence: TGTGCCAGCAGCCACCGCAGCCAAGCGAGTGGCACTGAAGCTTTCTTT.

This clonotype was seen many times. The V and J genes are TRBV11-2 and TRBJ2-1; D not certain. Trimming shortened V by 4 bases and J by 2 bases, and 12 bases separated the two germline ends. CDR1 and CDR2 (germline): SGHAT, FQNNGV. The CDR3 is 15 amino acids. CDR3 sequence: CASSSPRTTYNEQFF. The DNA of the CDR3 is TGTGCCAGCAGCTCCCCCCGCACCACCTACAATGAGCAGTTCTTC. Looking up the rest from reference TRBV11-2 and TRBJ2-1 gives the full variable domain: EAGVAQSPRYKIIEKRQSVAFWCNPISGHATLYWYQQILGQGPKLLIQFQNNGVVDDSQLPKDRFSAERLKGVDSTLKIQPAKLEDSAVYLCASSSPRTTYNEQFFGPGTRLTVL.

This clonotype was picked up one time. One end of the junction does not line up with germline, which may come from a read error. This chain uses TRBV5-1 with TRBJ2-5; D is uncertain. Germline V gene lookup returns CDR1 SGHRS and CDR2 YFSETQ. This CDR3 contains 12 residues. CDR3 in amino acids: CASSLDQESQYF. Written as DNA, the CDR3 is TGCGCCAGCAGCTTGGATCAAGAGTCCCAGTACTTC.

This clonotype was counted many times. The chain links TRBV9 to TRBJ2-1; 14 bases are a match to TRBD2. V was clipped by 3 bases and J by 0 bases; unmatched bases: 8. Germline CDR1 SGDLS, CDR2 YYNGEE. The CDR3 is 19 amino acids. The CDR3 nucleotides read TGTGCCAGCAGCGCGACTAGCGGGAGGGACAGGAGCTCCTACAATGAGCAGTTCTTC. Translation: CASSATSGRDRSSYNEQFF.

This clonotype showed up many times. The CDR3 DNA follows: TGTGCCAGCAGTTTCCCTCAGAGCGCGGGCAACCCCTACGAGCAGTACTTC. It encodes CASSFPQSAGNPYEQYF. The chain employs TRBV12-3 or TRBV12-4 and TRBJ2-7; D might be TRBD2 (5 bases). Trimming cost V 3 bases and J 2 bases, with 20 bases left between them. The CDR3 covers 17 residues.

Points on this clonotype: A much larger clone sits a single nucleotide away, making a read error possible. The chain has TRBV7-9 and TRBJ2-1; TRBD1 aligns across 12 bases. CDR1 and CDR2 (germline): SEHNR, FQNEAQ (reference sequence). CDR3 length: 17 amino acids. CDR3 DNA sequence: TGTGCCAGCACCACATCTTATAGGGACAGGGGGCACAATGCGCAGTTCTTC. This sequence encodes CASTTSYRDRGHNAQFF. Full variable domain (missing parts from reference TRBV7-9 and TRBJ2-1): DTGVSQNPRHKITKRGQNVTFRCDPISEHNRLYWYRQTLGQGPEFLTYFQNEAQLEKSRLLSDRFSAERPKGSFSTLEIQRTEQGDSAMYLCASTTSYRDRGHNAQFFGPGTRLTVL.

There are many counts of this clonotype. This sequence joins TRBV5-1 and TRBJ2-5; D unclear. The length of the CDR3 is 14 residues. V was cut by 0 bases and J by 1 base, with 7 bases left in between. Germline loops: CDR1 SGHRS, CDR2 YFSETQ. The CDR3 DNA reads as TGCGCCAGCAGCTTGGCCGCCTTCCAAGAGACCCAGTACTTC. Translating gives CASSLAAFQETQYF. Filled out from reference TRBV5-1 and TRBJ2-5, the complete variable domain reads KAGVTQTPRYLIKTRGQQVTLSCSPISGHRSVSWYQQTPGQGLQFLFEYFSETQRNKGNFPGRFSGRQFSNSRSEMNVSTLELGDSALYLCASSLAAFQETQYFGPGTRLLVL.

V usage is TRBV5-1 and J usage is TRBJ2-3; D may correspond to TRBD1 or TRBD2 (6 bases each). From germline, CDR1 is SGHRS and CDR2 YFSETQ. The V and J ends lost 2 bases and 3 bases respectively, with 13 bases between them. The CDR3 loop spans 15 amino acids. CDR3 residues: CASSFYGGQTDTQYF. DNA of the CDR3: TGCGCCAGCAGCTTTTACGGGGGCCAAACAGATACGCAGTATTTT.

The chain combines TRBV20-1 with TRBJ2-6; a weak D match, TRBD1 (6 bases). The CDR3 totals 17 residues. Germline CDR1 is DFQATT and CDR2 is SNEGSKA (reference sequence). V was trimmed by 3 bases and J by 0 bases, leaving 15 bases between them. CDR3: CSARGHTDHSGANVLTF. CDR3 nucleotide sequence: TGCAGTGCTAGGGGACATACCGATCACTCTGGGGCCAACGTCCTGACTTTC.

V usage is TRBV29-1 and J usage is TRBJ2-7; the D gene is possibly TRBD1 (5 bases). The CDR3 covers 12 residues. V was trimmed by 1 base and J by 3 bases, leaving 7 bases between them. The V gene's germline CDR1 is SQVTM and CDR2 ANQGSEA. DNA for the CDR3: TGCAGCGTTGAAGCGGACAACTACGAGCAGTACTTC. Its protein is CSVEADNYEQYF.

This clonotype was detected many times. The chain employs TRBV28 and TRBJ2-3; weak D call: TRBD2 (5 bases). Germline V CDR1 and CDR2: MDHEN, SYDVKM. Deletions cut 2 bases from V and 6 bases from J, with 9 bases between. The CDR3 loop spans 13 amino acids. CDR3 protein: CASSLSGWDTQYF. CDR3 sequence (DNA): TGTGCCAGCAGTTTAAGCGGTTGGGATACGCAGTATTTT.

This clonotype was picked up many times. The rearrangement joins TRBV3-1 to TRBJ2-7, with 9 bases fitting TRBD1. Trimming took 1 base from V and 0 from J; bases not matched to a gene: 4. The CDR3 consists of 16 residues. Germline lookup yields CDR1 LGHDT and CDR2 YNNKEL (reference sequence). CDR3 residues: CASSQGTGQGSYEQYF. The CDR3, as DNA: TGTGCCAGCAGCCAAGGAACGGGACAGGGCTCCTACGAGCAGTACTTC.